This TCR beta chain was identified in a study of response to subunit inactivated influenza vaccine. TCRdb reprocessed the RT-PCR reads via MiXCR and lists one record per CDR3 protein. Found here are about 240,000 distinct CDR3 sequences, 12% of them singletons; the top ten hold about 8%. The study's findings and limits: The authors put forward the suggestion that each seasonal influenza vaccination may bring in only a limited number of new T cells.

This clonotype was seen a handful of times. The antigen is not known. In germline, CDR1 is SQVTM, CDR2 ANQGSEA. The CDR3 has 14 residues. V lost 5 bases, J lost 0 bases, and 4 bases stayed unmatched. The sequence came from a man aged 45-65 years who received an inactivated influenza vaccine. The specimen comprised non-naive T cells sorted from PBMCs, sampled approximately 15 days before vaccination. The chain employs TRBV29-1 and TRBJ1-3; 7 bases are shared with TRBD1. CDR3 DNA: TGCAGCGTTTCGGACAGGTCCTCTGGAAACACCATATATTTT. Translating gives CSVSDRSSGNTIYF.